This TCR beta chain emerged from a study of blood T cell repertoires in COVID-19. V gave up 1 base and J gave up 4 bases, with 12 bases separating them. Germline CDR1 and CDR2: SGHTA and FQGTGA. This CDR3 has 15 residues. Under the authors' procedure: Cell counts per sample came from amplifying reference gene primers. Profiled with immunoSEQ multiplex PCR; TCRdb holds only in-frame clones, not every one. V and J calls and clone size are given by that table; D and trimming were obtained from the DNA. Here the sample spans more than 150,000 clones, 70% to 90% being singletons. Sequenced sample: peripheral blood. This rearrangement joins TRBV7-3 to TRBJ2-3; D is possibly TRBD2 (6 bases). The clonotype was recovered from a middle-aged man with active or convalescent COVID-19. This CDR3 is CASSLNGGRADTQYF. DNA for the CDR3: TGTGCCAGCAGCTTAAACGGGGGTAGAGCAGATACGCAGTATTTT.